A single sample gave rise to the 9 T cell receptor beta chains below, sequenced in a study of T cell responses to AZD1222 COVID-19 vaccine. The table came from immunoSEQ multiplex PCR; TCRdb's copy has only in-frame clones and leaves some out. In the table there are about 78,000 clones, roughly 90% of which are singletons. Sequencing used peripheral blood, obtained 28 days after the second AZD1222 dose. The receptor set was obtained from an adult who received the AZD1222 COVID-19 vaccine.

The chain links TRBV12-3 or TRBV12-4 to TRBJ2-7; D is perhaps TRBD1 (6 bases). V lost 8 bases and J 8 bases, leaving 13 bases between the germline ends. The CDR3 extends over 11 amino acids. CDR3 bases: TGTGCCAGCGGAACCGGACAGCAGCAGTACTTC. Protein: CASGTGQQQYF.

This CDR3 reads CASSQEERSRSGRETQYF. In DNA form, the CDR3 reads TGTGCCAGCAGCCAAGAGGAAAGGTCCCGGTCTGGGAGAGAGACCCAGTACTTC. The chain carries TRBV3-1 (or the pseudogene TRBV3-2) and TRBJ2-5, with D maybe TRBD2 (5 bases). V lost 0 bases, J lost 4 bases, and 21 bases lay in between. There are 18 residues in the CDR3. CDR1 is LGHDT and CDR2 is YNNKEL in the germline V gene (reference sequence).

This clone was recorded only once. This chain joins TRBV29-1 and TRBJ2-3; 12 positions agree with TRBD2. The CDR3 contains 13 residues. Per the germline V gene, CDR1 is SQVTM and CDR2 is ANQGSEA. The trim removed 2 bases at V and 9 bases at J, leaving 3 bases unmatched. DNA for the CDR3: TGCAGCGTTGAACCTAGCGGGGGGGGAACGCAGTATTTT. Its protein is CSVEPSGGGTQYF.

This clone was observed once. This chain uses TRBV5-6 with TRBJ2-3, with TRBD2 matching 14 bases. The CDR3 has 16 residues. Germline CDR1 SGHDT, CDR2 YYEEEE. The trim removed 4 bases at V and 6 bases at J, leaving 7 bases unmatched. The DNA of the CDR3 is TGTGCCAGCAGCCTCGGACTAGCGGGGGGTATGGATACGCAGTATTTT. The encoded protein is CASSLGLAGGMDTQYF.

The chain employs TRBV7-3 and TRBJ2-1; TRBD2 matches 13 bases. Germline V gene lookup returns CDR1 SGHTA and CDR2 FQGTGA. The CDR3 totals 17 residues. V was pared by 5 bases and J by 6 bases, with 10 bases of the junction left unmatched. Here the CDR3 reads CASSLRSGTSGVNEQFF. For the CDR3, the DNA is TGTGCCAGCAGCCTCCGATCCGGGACTAGCGGGGTCAATGAGCAGTTCTTC. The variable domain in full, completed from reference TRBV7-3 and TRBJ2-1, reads GAGVSQTPSNKVTEKGKYVELRCDPISGHTALYWYRQSLGQGPEFLIYFQGTGAADDSGLPNDRFFAVRPEGSVSTLKIQRTERGDSAVYLCASSLRSGTSGVNEQFFGPGTRLTVL.

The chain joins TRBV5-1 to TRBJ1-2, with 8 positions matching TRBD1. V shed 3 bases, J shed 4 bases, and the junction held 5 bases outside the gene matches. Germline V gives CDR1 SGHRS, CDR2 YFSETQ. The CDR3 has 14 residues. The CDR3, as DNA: TGCGCCAGCAGCTCAGGGGGCGCCGGCTATGGCTACACCTTC. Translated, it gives CASSSGGAGYGYTF.

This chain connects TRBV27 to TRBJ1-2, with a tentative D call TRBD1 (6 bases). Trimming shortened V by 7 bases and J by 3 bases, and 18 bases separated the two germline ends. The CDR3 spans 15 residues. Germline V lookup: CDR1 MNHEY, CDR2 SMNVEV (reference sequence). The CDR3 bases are TGTGCCAGCAAGCACCAGGGGAGAACGGACTATGGCTACACCTTC. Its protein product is CASKHQGRTDYGYTF.

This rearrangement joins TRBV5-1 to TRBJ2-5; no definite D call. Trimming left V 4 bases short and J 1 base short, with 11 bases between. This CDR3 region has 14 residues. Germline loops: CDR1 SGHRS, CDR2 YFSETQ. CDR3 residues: CASSQGRTQETQYF. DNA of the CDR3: TGCGCCAGCAGCCAAGGCAGGACCCAAGAGACCCAGTACTTC.

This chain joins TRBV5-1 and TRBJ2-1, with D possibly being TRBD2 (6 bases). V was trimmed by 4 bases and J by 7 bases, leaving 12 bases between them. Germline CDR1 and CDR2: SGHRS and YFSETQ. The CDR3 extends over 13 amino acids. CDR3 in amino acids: CASSTSGRNEQFF. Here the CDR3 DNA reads TGCGCCAGCAGCACCTCAGGGAGGAATGAGCAGTTCTTC.